The 32 T cell receptor beta chains presented below share a single source sample, sequenced in a study of blood T cell repertoires in COVID-19. This table comes from immunoSEQ multiplex PCR, and its TCRdb copy is limited to in-frame clones, with some not included. Of about 300,000 clones in the sample, approximately 85% were seen once. The sample comprised PBMCs or T cells enriched from blood (not recorded which). Every receptor here comes from a man aged 25 to 45 who had recovered from COVID-19.

This chain uses TRBV13 with TRBJ1-2, with 8 bases aligning to TRBD1. Losses at the gene ends were 3 bases for V and 8 bases for J; bases not matched to a gene: 5. The CDR3 is made up of 13 amino acids. Germline V CDR1 and CDR2: PRHDT, FYEKMQ (reference sequence). CDR3 sequence (DNA): TGTGCCAGCAGCTTCCAGGGGGCAGGAGGCTACACCTTC. This gives the protein CASSFQGAGGYTF.

This sequence joins TRBV25-1 and TRBJ2-7; 7 bases match TRBD1. The CDR3 spans 14 residues. CDR1 MGHDK and CDR2 SYGVNS come from the germline V gene. With 1 base clipped from V and 5 bases from J, the junction kept 5 bases outside the gene matches. In nucleotides, the CDR3 is TGTGCCAGCAGTGAATCCAAGGGGGCCAACGAGCAGTACTTC. It encodes CASSESKGANEQYF.

This clone has more than one count but fewer than ten. J is TRBJ2-5 and V is TRBV12-3 or TRBV12-4, with D perhaps matching TRBD2 (5 bases). The CDR3 loop spans 13 amino acids. Deletions cut 1 base from V and 9 bases from J, with 12 bases between. DNA of the CDR3: TGTGCCAGCAGTTTAGACGGGAAATGGGCCCAGTACTTC. Translating gives CASSLDGKWAQYF.

The genes are TRBV20-1 and TRBJ1-4, with TRBD1 identical over 10 bases. Germline V CDR1 and CDR2: DFQATT, SNEGSKA (reference sequence). V lost 3 bases to trimming and J lost 16 bases; unmatched junction nucleotides: 5. The CDR3 runs 11 residues. CDR3 sequence (DNA): TGCAGTGCTAGCCGACAGGGGGCGAGGTTTTTT. Encoded protein: CSASRQGARFF.

This rearrangement joins TRBV9 to TRBJ1-1, with D maybe TRBD1 (5 bases). The CDR3 spans 13 residues. Germline V CDR1 and CDR2: SGDLS, YYNGEE. V lost 2 bases and J lost 3, with 8 bases in between. The CDR3 here is CASSVGTYTEAFF. The CDR3 DNA reads as TGTGCCAGCAGCGTCGGGACTTACACTGAAGCTTTCTTT.

The V call is TRBV6-1, the J call TRBJ2-4, with a possible D match to TRBD2 (6 bases). Germline CDR1 MNHNS, CDR2 SASEGT. The CDR3 spans 16 residues. The V end lost 1 base, the J end lost 11 bases, and 21 bases lay between the germline ends. The CDR3 DNA sequence: TGTGCCAGCAGTGAAGGGGTGGGGGGATCTGTGGATGTTCAGTACTTC. It is translated as CASSEGVGGSVDVQYF.

The chain recombines TRBV11-1 with TRBJ1-1; D is possibly TRBD1 (6 bases). CDR1 is SGHAT and CDR2 is FQDESV in the germline V gene (reference sequence). The CDR3 contains 14 residues. V shed 7 bases and J shed 5 bases, with 17 bases lying between them. The chain's CDR3 is CASKINRVGTEAFF. CDR3 DNA sequence: TGTGCCAGCAAAATCAACAGGGTGGGAACTGAAGCTTTCTTT.

The J gene is TRBJ1-1, the V gene TRBV3-1 (or the pseudogene TRBV3-2), with 7 bases aligning to TRBD1. Germline V gives CDR1 LGHDT, CDR2 YNNKEL (reference sequence). CDR3 size: 12 residues. With 4 bases clipped from V and 11 bases from J, the junction kept 7 bases outside the gene matches. This chain's CDR3 is CASSPDRELAFF. The CDR3 DNA sequence: TGTGCCAGCAGCCCCGACAGGGAGCTTGCTTTCTTT.

Details on this clone: At the DNA level, this CDR3 is encoded by other sequences in the same sample as well. The chain uses TRBV6-2 or TRBV6-3 and TRBJ2-7; 9 bases are shared with TRBD1. The CDR3 has 14 amino acids. The V segment lost 0 bases and the J segment 3 bases; nucleotides outside the gene matches: 0. CDR1 MNHEY and CDR2 SVGEGT come from the germline V gene. CDR3: CASSYSTGGYEQYF. In DNA, the CDR3 is TGTGCCAGCAGTTACTCGACAGGGGGCTACGAGCAGTACTTC.

The V call is TRBV18, the J call TRBJ2-3; 11 nucleotides match TRBD1. Germline values: CDR1 KGHSH, CDR2 LQKENI. The V gene end was trimmed by 0 bases and the J gene end by 3 bases; junction bases not matched to a gene: 8. The CDR3 is 18 residues long. This chain's CDR3 is CASSPPRGTGGGTDTQYF. CDR3 nucleotides: TGTGCCAGCTCACCACCGAGAGGGACAGGGGGAGGAACAGATACGCAGTATTTT.

The chain combines TRBV7-2 with TRBJ1-1; D is possibly TRBD1 (6 bases). The ends were cut back, 5 bases at V and 0 bases at J, with 10 bases in the middle. The CDR3 consists of 14 residues. The germline CDR1 and CDR2 sequences are SGHTA and FQGNSA. The CDR3 nucleotides read TGTGCCAGCAGCATAGGACAGATGAACACTGAAGCTTTCTTT. As protein: CASSIGQMNTEAFF.

This chain connects TRBV7-3 to TRBJ1-5; D is uncertain. The V end was cut by 0 bases, the J end by 9 bases, with 9 bases between. CDR1 is SGHTA and CDR2 is FQGTGA in the germline V gene. CDR3 length: 13 residues. CDR3 residues: CASSLTLAGPQHF. The CDR3 DNA reads TGTGCCAGCAGCTTAACGCTGGCGGGGCCCCAGCATTTT.

This clone was observed a single time. The junction and the germline gene differ at one end; a read error may be behind it. The chain links TRBV5-5 to TRBJ1-6, with 8 nucleotides matching TRBD1. This CDR3 has 16 residues. Germline assignment: CDR1 SGHKS and CDR2 YYEKEE (reference sequence). The DNA of the CDR3 is TGTGTCAGCAGCCGAAAGAGGGACAGGCAAGCTTCACCCCTCCACTTT. Protein: CVSSRKRDRQASPLHF.

This clone was detected a few times. The chain is built from TRBV11-2 and TRBJ2-3; 8 positions match TRBD2. The J segment lost 0 bases and the V segment lost 5 bases, leaving 10 bases of the junction unmatched. Germline V gene data show CDR1 as SGHAT and CDR2 as FQNNGV. The length of the CDR3 is 17 residues. In nucleotides, the CDR3 is TGTGCCAGCAGCGCTAGTCCCATAGCGGGAAGCACAGATACGCAGTATTTT. Its translation: CASSASPIAGSTDTQYF.

The genes are TRBV3-1 (or the pseudogene TRBV3-2) and TRBJ1-4; D is unclear. The germline V and J ends were trimmed by 5 bases and 6 bases, with 13 bases remaining between them. The CDR3 runs 14 residues. Germline values: CDR1 LGHDT, CDR2 YNNKEL (reference sequence). The CDR3 region is CASSSSWRDEKLFF. For the CDR3, the DNA is TGTGCCAGCAGCTCCAGCTGGAGGGATGAAAAACTGTTTTTT.

V usage is TRBV18 and J usage is TRBJ1-2, with D possibly TRBD1 on 6 matching bases. Trimming took off 6 bases at V and 4 bases at J, with 15 bases between the two ends. In germline, CDR1 is KGHSH, CDR2 LQKENI. This CDR3 spans 14 amino acids. This CDR3 reads CASSTLQGSYGYTF. The CDR3, as DNA: TGTGCCAGCTCCACCCTACAGGGTAGCTATGGCTACACCTTC.

The chain has TRBV3-1 (or the pseudogene TRBV3-2) and TRBJ2-7; 10 positions agree with TRBD2. CDR1 is LGHDT and CDR2 is YNNKEL in the germline V gene (reference sequence). This CDR3 comprises 12 residues. V was clipped by 9 bases and J by 4 bases; unmatched bases: 3. DNA of the CDR3: TGTGCCAGTAGTAGCGGGGGGTACGAGCAGTACTTC. This codes for CASSSGGYEQYF.

This chain joins TRBV7-2 and TRBJ1-2; TRBD1 might be the D (5 bases). From germline, CDR1 is SGHTA and CDR2 FQGNSA. Trimming stripped 3 bases from V and 4 bases from J, with 12 bases between. The CDR3 has 14 amino acids. DNA for the CDR3: TGTGCCAGCAGCTTTAGACAGTCGAGCTATGGCTACACCTTC. Translating it yields CASSFRQSSYGYTF.

The chain employs TRBV19 and TRBJ2-4; TRBD2 agrees at 13 bases. This CDR3 has 19 amino acids. With 5 bases clipped from V and 3 bases from J, the junction kept 13 bases outside the gene matches. Germline assignment: CDR1 LNHDA and CDR2 SQIVND (reference sequence). The CDR3 bases are TGTGCCAGTAGTCTCGGACTAGCGGGGGCCCTTCTTATCAAAAACATTCAGTACTTC. As protein: CASSLGLAGALLIKNIQYF.

This clone was detected a few times. This sequence joins TRBV25-1 and TRBJ2-7; D perhaps matches TRBD1 (6 bases). CDR1 is MGHDK, CDR2 SYGVNS, per germline. The germline V and J ends were trimmed by 1 base and 1 base, with 8 bases remaining between them. The CDR3 length is 14 residues. The CDR3 DNA is TGTGCCAGCAGTGAATCAGGGGTATCCTACGAGCAGTACTTC. This codes for CASSESGVSYEQYF.

The sample holds a few counts of this clone. The chain links TRBV15 to TRBJ1-1; D not certain. The germline gives CDR1 LNHNV, CDR2 YYDKDF (reference sequence). The CDR3 spans 15 residues. Trimming took 6 bases from V and 1 from J, leaving 15 bases between them. The CDR3 DNA reads TGTGCCACCAGGCCAGAGCGGGAACCGAACACTGAAGCTTTCTTT. Its protein is CATRPEREPNTEAFF.

The chain combines TRBV27 with TRBJ1-2, with unresolved D. CDR1 is MNHEY, CDR2 SMNVEV, per germline (reference sequence). Trimming took 2 bases from V and 4 from J, leaving 11 bases between them. There are 14 residues in the CDR3. CDR3 nucleotides: TGTGCCAGCAGTTTACTTCCGGAGATCTATGGCTACACCTTC. This sequence encodes CASSLLPEIYGYTF.

This chain joins TRBV6-5 and TRBJ1-2; tentative D call: TRBD1 (5 bases). The V and J ends lost 5 bases and 2 bases respectively, with 12 bases between them. The length of the CDR3 is 14 residues. Germline CDR1 is MNHEY and CDR2 is SVGAGI. This CDR3 reads CASSPSQGNYGYTF. The CDR3, as DNA: TGTGCCAGCAGTCCTTCTCAGGGAAACTATGGCTACACCTTC.

The chain combines TRBV5-1 with TRBJ2-3; no clear D gene. The CDR3 consists of 13 residues. Germline V gene sequence: CDR1 SGHRS, CDR2 YFSETQ. With 4 bases removed from V and 4 bases from J, the gap between germline ends came to 10 bases. The CDR3 reads CASSPNYADTQYF. The CDR3 DNA reads TGCGCCAGCAGCCCTAATTACGCAGATACGCAGTATTTT.

The chain links TRBV7-9 to TRBJ1-4, with 9 nucleotides matching TRBD1. Germline CDR1 and CDR2: SEHNR and FQNEAQ (reference sequence). The CDR3 runs 14 residues. Germline trimming cut 4 bases from V and 6 bases from J; bases unmatched to any gene: 3. The CDR3 region has the DNA TGTGCCAGCAGCTCGGACAGGGGAGATGAAAAACTGTTTTTT. Amino acid sequence: CASSSDRGDEKLFF. The full variable domain, rest sourced from reference TRBV7-9 and TRBJ1-4, is DTGVSQNPRHKITKRGQNVTFRCDPISEHNRLYWYRQTLGQGPEFLTYFQNEAQLEKSRLLSDRFSAERPKGSFSTLEIQRTEQGDSAMYLCASSSDRGDEKLFFGSGTQLSVL.

The genes are TRBV9 and TRBJ1-2, with D perhaps TRBD1 (6 bases). Trimming cost V 3 bases and J 8 bases, with 14 bases left between them. The CDR3 runs to 13 residues. Germline V gene lookup returns CDR1 SGDLS and CDR2 YYNGEE. CDR3 region: CASSANRVGGYTF. The CDR3 DNA is TGTGCCAGCAGCGCAAACAGGGTGGGCGGCTACACCTTC.

This clone has only one observation. The chain links TRBV4-1 to TRBJ2-5; D unresolved. Germline CDR1 and CDR2: MGHRA and YSYEKL. The CDR3 is 17 amino acids. V lost 4 bases and J 3 bases, leaving 21 bases between the germline ends. The DNA for the CDR3 is TGCGCCAGCAGCCCCCTACCCTTATCTCCGTCGAAAGAGACCCAGTACTTC. Protein: CASSPLPLSPSKETQYF.

This chain joins TRBV3-1 (or the pseudogene TRBV3-2) and TRBJ2-5; 13 bases line up with TRBD2. The V gene's germline CDR1 is LGHDT and CDR2 YNNKEL (reference sequence). With 4 bases clipped from V and 5 bases from J, the junction kept 4 bases outside the gene matches. The CDR3 is 15 amino acids. CDR3 in amino acids: CASSPQLAGGETQYF. Written as DNA, the CDR3 is TGTGCCAGCAGCCCCCAACTAGCGGGGGGGGAGACCCAGTACTTC.

CDR3 DNA sequence: TGTGCCAGCAGCTCCGGCTCAACAGGGGGGAACACCGGGGAGCTGTTTTTT. Translation gives CASSSGSTGGNTGELFF. The rearrangement uses TRBV5-6 and TRBJ2-2; 8 bases line up with TRBD1. The germline V gene encodes CDR1 SGHDT and CDR2 YYEEEE. V trimming: 3 bases; J trimming: 1 base; junction bases outside the gene matches: 8. CDR3 length: 17 residues.

This chain joins TRBV7-2 and TRBJ1-2; TRBD1 aligns across 9 bases. The CDR3 runs 16 residues. V trimming: 2 bases; J trimming: 0 bases; junction bases outside the gene matches: 4. Germline CDR1 reads SGHTA; CDR2 reads FQGNSA. The CDR3 nucleotides are TGTGCCAGCAGCTTACTGGGACAGGGATCTAACTATGGCTACACCTTC. Protein product: CASSLLGQGSNYGYTF.

The rearrangement uses TRBV7-3 and TRBJ2-1; 7 bases map to TRBD1. J gave up 4 bases and V 5 bases, and 8 bases lay outside the gene matches. The CDR3 totals 15 residues. CDR1 SGHTA and CDR2 FQGTGA come from the germline V gene. The CDR3 nucleotides are TGTGCCAGCAGCCCTCTAGGGGGCCGATACAATGAGCAGTTCTTC. Protein sequence: CASSPLGGRYNEQFF.

This rearrangement joins TRBV30 to TRBJ1-2; 8 bases agree with TRBD1. Germline values: CDR1 GTSNPN, CDR2 SVGIG (reference sequence). V gave up 0 bases and J gave up 8 bases; unmatched junction bases: 5. The CDR3 is made up of 13 amino acids. The CDR3 loop is CAWSVQGVLGYTF. The CDR3 DNA is TGTGCCTGGAGTGTACAGGGGGTGTTAGGCTACACCTTC.